This is a list of T cell receptor beta chains from one sample in a study of beta chain features in type 1 diabetes. The data were produced by immunoSEQ multiplex PCR, yet TCRdb's version contains in-frame clones alone and is incomplete. The table lists approximately 250,000 clones, 16% of them singletons. The material sequenced was naive CD4+ T cells from blood. The receptors stem from a man younger than 40 with type 1 diabetes. Both conserved end residues are part of each CDR3. Each record gives: CDR3 DNA, CDR3 protein, J gene, V gene, clone size, D gene. The D gene is left open where the match is weak. Rows give clone size only sometimes, using once, few, many, or a class for an expanded clone.

DNA: TGTGCCTGGAGTGCAGAGGCTAGCGACTACGAGCAGTACTTC
CDR3: CAWSAEASDYEQYF
J: TRBJ2-7
V: TRBV30
size: -
D: -

DNA: TGTGCCAGCTCAGCCGGACTAGCGGGATCGAATGAGCAGTTCTTC
CDR3: CASSAGLAGSNEQFF
J: TRBJ2-1
V: TRBV18
size: few
D: TRBD2

DNA: TGTGCCAGCAGCTCGATCGGGACAGGGCCAGATACGCAGTATTTT
CDR3: CASSSIGTGPDTQYF
J: TRBJ2-3
V: TRBV7-2
size: few
D: TRBD1

DNA: TGTGCCTGGAGTCGGGAGGGTTGGCAGACCCAGTACTTC
CDR3: CAWSREGWQTQYF
J: TRBJ2-5
V: TRBV30
size: -
D: TRBD2

DNA: TGTGCCAGCAGCACATCCGGGACAGGGCGCCATGAGCAGTTCTTC
CDR3: CASSTSGTGRHEQFF
J: TRBJ2-1
V: TRBV28
size: few
D: TRBD1

DNA: TGCAGCGTTGCCGGCTACCGCTCCTACGAGCAGTACTTC
CDR3: CSVAGYRSYEQYF
J: TRBJ2-7
V: TRBV29-1
size: -
D: -

DNA: TGCAGCGTGGGGTCTTTGGACGAGCAGTACTTC
CDR3: CSVGSLDEQYF
J: TRBJ2-7
V: TRBV29-1
size: few
D: -

DNA: TGCGCCAGCAGCCAAGATCGTCAAGGGGCGAACATTCAGTACTTC
CDR3: CASSQDRQGANIQYF
J: TRBJ2-4
V: TRBV4-3
size: -
D: -

DNA: TGTGCCAGCAGCCTCCGGGACAGGGTTTACGAGCAGTACTTC
CDR3: CASSLRDRVYEQYF
J: TRBJ2-7
V: TRBV7-2
size: few
D: TRBD1

DNA: TGTGCAAGTCGCTTCGGACTAGCGGGGACACCTAGCACAGATACGCAGTATTTT
CDR3: CASRFGLAGTPSTDTQYF
J: TRBJ2-3
V: TRBV12-2
size: -
D: -

DNA: TGTGCCTGGAAGGGACAGGCGAACACTGAAGCTTTCTTT
CDR3: CAWKGQANTEAFF
J: TRBJ1-1
V: TRBV30
size: -
D: TRBD1

DNA: TGTGCCTCAACAGGGGTCCATGACTACACCTTC
CDR3: CASTGVHDYTF
J: TRBJ1-2
V: TRBV30
size: -
D: TRBD1

DNA: TGTGCCAGCAGCGTAGGGCCTAGCGCAGAAAACAATGAGCAGTTCTTC
CDR3: CASSVGPSAENNEQFF
J: TRBJ2-1
V: TRBV9
size: -
D: -

DNA: TGTGCCAGCAGCCCCCGTCCGAGCTCTGGGGCCAACGTCCTGACTTTC
CDR3: CASSPRPSSGANVLTF
J: TRBJ2-6
V: TRBV9
size: few
D: -

DNA: TGTGCCAGCAGTTTGAGTGCAGCTAACTATGGCTACACCTTC
CDR3: CASSLSAANYGYTF
J: TRBJ1-2
V: TRBV28
size: -
D: -

DNA: TGTGCCTGGAGTCCACCGGGTGGGGGGACCGGGGAGCTGTTTTTT
CDR3: CAWSPPGGGTGELFF
J: TRBJ2-2
V: TRBV30
size: -
D: -

DNA: TGTGCCTGGAGTAGAGGGGGCTCGGTCAATGAGCAGTTCTTC
CDR3: CAWSRGGSVNEQFF
J: TRBJ2-1
V: TRBV30
size: -
D: TRBD1

DNA: TGCAGCGTCGACAGGGGTTCGGGTCCAGAGACCCAGTACTTC
CDR3: CSVDRGSGPETQYF
J: TRBJ2-5
V: TRBV29-1
size: -
D: TRBD1

DNA: TGCGCCAGCAGCGCAAGAGCGGGAGGAGGAGAGACCCAGTACTTC
CDR3: CASSARAGGGETQYF
J: TRBJ2-5
V: TRBV5-1
size: -
D: TRBD2

DNA: TGTGCCAGCAGCCCGGGACTATTCTACGAGCAGTACTTC
CDR3: CASSPGLFYEQYF
J: TRBJ2-7
V: TRBV7-9
size: -
D: TRBD2

DNA: TGCAGCGCATCACCAGGAACTAGCGGTTACAATGAGCAGTTCTTC
CDR3: CSASPGTSGYNEQFF
J: TRBJ2-1
V: TRBV29-1
size: -
D: TRBD2

DNA: TGTGCCTGGAGTGTATCAAGGGGATACGAGCAGTACTTC
CDR3: CAWSVSRGYEQYF
J: TRBJ2-7
V: TRBV30
size: -
D: -

DNA: TGCAGCGTTGTGTCCGCGGCTAGCGGGAGATACGAGCAGTACTTC
CDR3: CSVVSAASGRYEQYF
J: TRBJ2-7
V: TRBV29-1
size: few
D: TRBD2

DNA: TGCGCCAGCAGCTTGCGGACTAGCGGGAGCACAGATACGCAGTATTTT
CDR3: CASSLRTSGSTDTQYF
J: TRBJ2-3
V: TRBV5-1
size: -
D: TRBD2

DNA: TGTGCCAGCAGAGTGGCGGGGGGAAATTACAATGAGCAGTTCTTC
CDR3: CASRVAGGNYNEQFF
J: TRBJ2-1
V: TRBV7-2
size: few
D: TRBD2

DNA: TGCGCCAGCAGCCAAGTGGCTAGCCGGAATACGCAGTATTTT
CDR3: CASSQVASRNTQYF
J: TRBJ2-3
V: TRBV4-3
size: -
D: -

DNA: TGTGCCAGCAGTTTGGGAACCCGCTCTGGAAACACCATATATTTT
CDR3: CASSLGTRSGNTIYF
J: TRBJ1-3
V: TRBV25-1
size: -
D: -

DNA: TGTGCCAGCATAGGGTGGACTCAACAGACCCAGTACTTC
CDR3: CASIGWTQQTQYF
J: TRBJ2-5
V: TRBV6-6
size: few
D: -

DNA: TGTGCCAGCAGGAACTCTGGGGCCAACGTCCTGACTTTC
CDR3: CASRNSGANVLTF
J: TRBJ2-6
V: TRBV28
size: few
D: -

DNA: TGCAGCGTTCCGCGCCAGACAGGGGAGGAGACCCAGTACTTC
CDR3: CSVPRQTGEETQYF
J: TRBJ2-5
V: TRBV29-1
size: few
D: TRBD1

DNA: TGTGCCTGGAGTGTACGGGGCTACGAGCAGTACTTC
CDR3: CAWSVRGYEQYF
J: TRBJ2-7
V: TRBV30
size: -
D: -

DNA: TGTGCCAGCAGCTCCTCCTCCTACGAGCAGTACTTC
CDR3: CASSSSSYEQYF
J: TRBJ2-7
V: TRBV7-9
size: few
D: -

DNA: TGTGCCAGCAGCGTAGCGACAGGTGCTTATGAAAAACTGTTTTTT
CDR3: CASSVATGAYEKLFF
J: TRBJ1-4
V: TRBV9
size: -
D: -

DNA: TGCAGCGTCCTGGAGGGGGCTTATCGGACAGGGCACGAGACCCAGTACTTC
CDR3: CSVLEGAYRTGHETQYF
J: TRBJ2-5
V: TRBV29-1
size: few
D: TRBD1

DNA: TGTGCCAGCTCAGACAGGGGGCTCCTCTACGAGCAGTACTTC
CDR3: CASSDRGLLYEQYF
J: TRBJ2-7
V: TRBV18
size: few
D: TRBD1

DNA: TGTGCCAGCAGCTTAGTTAGGGCCGGGAGGCTCTACGAGCAGTACTTC
CDR3: CASSLVRAGRLYEQYF
J: TRBJ2-7
V: TRBV7-9
size: -
D: TRBD2

DNA: TGTGCCAGCAGCTACACAGGAAACACTGAAGCTTTCTTT
CDR3: CASSYTGNTEAFF
J: TRBJ1-1
V: TRBV7-2
size: -
D: -

DNA: TGTGCCAGCAGCGCAGACGTATCCTTAGGGGAGACCCAGTACTTC
CDR3: CASSADVSLGETQYF
J: TRBJ2-5
V: TRBV9
size: few
D: -

DNA: TGCAGCGTTGGACAGACCATTAACACTGAAGCTTTCTTT
CDR3: CSVGQTINTEAFF
J: TRBJ1-1
V: TRBV29-1
size: -
D: -

DNA: TGTGCCAGCAGCAAGAGCGGGAGCACCGGGGAGCTGTTTTTT
CDR3: CASSKSGSTGELFF
J: TRBJ2-2
V: TRBV7-2
size: -
D: TRBD2

DNA: TGTGCCAGCAGCCAAGGCAGGCTAGCGGACAATGAGCAGTTCTTC
CDR3: CASSQGRLADNEQFF
J: TRBJ2-1
V: TRBV4-2
size: -
D: TRBD2

DNA: TGTGCCAGCAGCTTCAGGACAGGGGGCATGGCAGATACGCAGTATTTT
CDR3: CASSFRTGGMADTQYF
J: TRBJ2-3
V: TRBV7-2
size: few
D: TRBD1

DNA: TGCGCCAGCAGCTTCGACAGGGCAGGGGAGCAGTTCTTC
CDR3: CASSFDRAGEQFF
J: TRBJ2-1
V: TRBV5-1
size: once
D: TRBD1

DNA: TGTGCCAGCAGCTTAGAACTCGCGGCGCGGCGGGGGGAGCGGAGACTAGAGACCCAGTACTTC
CDR3: CASSLELAARRGERRLETQYF
J: TRBJ2-5
V: TRBV7-6
size: -
D: TRBD2

DNA: TGTGCCAGCAGCTCTCTAGCGGAGCCCACCTACGAGCAGTACTTC
CDR3: CASSSLAEPTYEQYF
J: TRBJ2-7
V: TRBV28
size: -
D: TRBD2

DNA: TGTGCCTGGAGAGGCAGGCTGGACACTGAAGCTTTCTTT
CDR3: CAWRGRLDTEAFF
J: TRBJ1-1
V: TRBV30
size: -
D: -

DNA: TGTGCCAGCAGCGCTCATCCGGGACTAGCGGTCCAAGAGACCCAGTACTTC
CDR3: CASSAHPGLAVQETQYF
J: TRBJ2-5
V: TRBV7-6
size: few
D: TRBD2

DNA: TGTGCCAGCAGTCTGGGACTACTGGGGAATGAGCAGTTCTTC
CDR3: CASSLGLLGNEQFF
J: TRBJ2-1
V: TRBV28
size: few
D: TRBD2